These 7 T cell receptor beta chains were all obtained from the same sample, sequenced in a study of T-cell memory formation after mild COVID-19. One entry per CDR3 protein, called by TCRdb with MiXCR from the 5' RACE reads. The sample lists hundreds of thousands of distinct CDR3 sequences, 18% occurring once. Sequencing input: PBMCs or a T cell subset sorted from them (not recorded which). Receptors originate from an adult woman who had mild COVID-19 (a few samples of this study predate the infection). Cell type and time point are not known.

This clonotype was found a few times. In DNA, the CDR3 is TGTGCCACCAGTGATGGACCGGTATATGAGCAGTTCTTC. Its protein is CATSDGPVYEQFF. This chain links TRBV24-1 with TRBJ2-1; D uncertain. Germline CDR1 is KGHDR and CDR2 is SFDVKD. This CDR3 region has 13 residues. The V and J ends lost 3 bases and 8 bases respectively, with 10 bases between them.

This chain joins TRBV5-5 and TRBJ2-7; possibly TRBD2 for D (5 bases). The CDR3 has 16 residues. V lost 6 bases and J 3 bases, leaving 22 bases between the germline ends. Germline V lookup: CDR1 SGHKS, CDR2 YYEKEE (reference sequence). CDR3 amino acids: CASNPFFTGNFYEQYF. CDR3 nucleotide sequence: TGTGCCAGCAACCCCTTTTTCACGGGAAACTTCTACGAGCAGTACTTC.

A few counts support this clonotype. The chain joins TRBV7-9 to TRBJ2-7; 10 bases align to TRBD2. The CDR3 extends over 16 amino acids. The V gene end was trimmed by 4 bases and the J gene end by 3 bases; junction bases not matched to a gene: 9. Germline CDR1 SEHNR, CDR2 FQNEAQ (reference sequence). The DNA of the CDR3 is TGTGCCAGCAGCTCAACACCCGGGACTAGCGACTACGAGCAGTACTTC. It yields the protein CASSSTPGTSDYEQYF. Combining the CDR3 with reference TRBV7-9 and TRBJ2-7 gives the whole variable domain DTGVSQNPRHKITKRGQNVTFRCDPISEHNRLYWYRQTLGQGPEFLTYFQNEAQLEKSRLLSDRFSAERPKGSFSTLEIQRTEQGDSAMYLCASSSTPGTSDYEQYFGPGTRLTVT.

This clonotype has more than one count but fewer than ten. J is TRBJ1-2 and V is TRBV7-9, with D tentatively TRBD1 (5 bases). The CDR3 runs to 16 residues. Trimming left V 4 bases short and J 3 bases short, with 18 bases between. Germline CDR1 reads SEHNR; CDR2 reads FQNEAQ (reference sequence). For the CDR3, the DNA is TGTGCCAGCAGCTCCCAGACAGTCCTGAGCGACTATGGCTACACCTTC. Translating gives CASSSQTVLSDYGYTF.

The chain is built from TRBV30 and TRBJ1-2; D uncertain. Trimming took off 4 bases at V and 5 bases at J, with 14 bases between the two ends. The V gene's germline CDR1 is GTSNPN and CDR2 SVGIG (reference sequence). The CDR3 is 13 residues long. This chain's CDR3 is CAWTSRVRYGYTF. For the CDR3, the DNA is TGTGCCTGGACCAGTCGGGTGCGGTATGGCTACACCTTC.

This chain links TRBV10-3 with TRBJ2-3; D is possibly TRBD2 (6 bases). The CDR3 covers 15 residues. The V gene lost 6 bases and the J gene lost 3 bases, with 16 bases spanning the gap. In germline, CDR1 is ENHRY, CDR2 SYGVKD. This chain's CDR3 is CAISGGRERTDTQYF. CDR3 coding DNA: TGTGCCATCAGCGGGGGACGGGAGCGGACAGATACGCAGTATTTT.

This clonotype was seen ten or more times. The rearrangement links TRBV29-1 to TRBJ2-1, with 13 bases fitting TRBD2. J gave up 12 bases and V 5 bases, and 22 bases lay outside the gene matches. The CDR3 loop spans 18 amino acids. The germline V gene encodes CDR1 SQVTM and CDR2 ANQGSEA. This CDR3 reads CSVQSTTPGLAGYGGQFF. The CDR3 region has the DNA TGCAGCGTTCAGTCCACGACCCCGGGACTAGCGGGGTATGGGGGGCAGTTCTTC.